This paragraph covers one T cell receptor beta chain sequence. Antigen unknown. These data come from a study of shared clonotypes between healthy human individuals. Regarding the study as a whole: Relative to clonotypes present in all four donors, those not shared had lower generation probabilities. Rarefaction curves obtained for sorted subsets showed sequencing incomplete despite large depth.

Sequenced by immunoSEQ multiplex PCR; TCRdb stores in-frame clones only, minus some. The sample includes about 1.5 million clones, around 98% of them seen just once. Trimming left V 2 bases short and J 0 bases short, with 14 bases between. Germline V CDR1 and CDR2: MDHEN, SYDVKM. The CDR3 is 17 amino acids. CD4+ cells underwent separation, giving CD45RA+ naive and CD45RA-negative memory subsets. Sequenced: naive CD4+ T cells sorted from blood. Subset reported: CD45RA+ positively selected. This TCR was recovered from a man younger than 45 in good health. This sequence joins TRBV28 and TRBJ1-5, with D possibly being TRBD1 (5 bases). In DNA form, the CDR3 reads TGTGCCAGCAGTTTAGTGGAGGGGTATATTAGCAATCAGCCCCAGCATTTT. It is translated as CASSLVEGYISNQPQHF. Based on the CDR3 plus reference TRBV28 and TRBJ1-5, the full variable domain is DVKVTQSSRYLVKRTGEKVFLECVQDMDHENMFWYRQDPGLGLRLIYFSYDVKMKEKGDIPEGYSVSREKKERFSLILESASTNQTSMYLCASSLVEGYISNQPQHFGDGTRLSIL.